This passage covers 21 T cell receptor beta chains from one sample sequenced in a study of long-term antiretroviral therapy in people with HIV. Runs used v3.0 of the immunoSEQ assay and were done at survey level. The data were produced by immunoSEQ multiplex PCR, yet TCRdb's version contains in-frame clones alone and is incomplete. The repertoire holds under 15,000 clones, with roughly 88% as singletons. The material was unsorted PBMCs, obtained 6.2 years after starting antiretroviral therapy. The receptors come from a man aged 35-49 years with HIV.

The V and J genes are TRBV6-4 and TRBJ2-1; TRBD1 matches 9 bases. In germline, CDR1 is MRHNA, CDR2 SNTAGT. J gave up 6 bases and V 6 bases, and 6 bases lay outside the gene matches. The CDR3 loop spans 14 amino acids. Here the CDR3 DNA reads TGTGCCAGCAGGCTCCGGACAGGGGCCAATGAGCAGTTCTTC. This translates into CASRLRTGANEQFF.

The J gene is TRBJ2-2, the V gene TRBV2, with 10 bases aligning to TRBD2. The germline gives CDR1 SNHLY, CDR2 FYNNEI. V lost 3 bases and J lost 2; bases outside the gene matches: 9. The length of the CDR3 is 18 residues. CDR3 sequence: CASSDPRASGSNTGELFF. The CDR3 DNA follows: TGTGCCAGCAGTGATCCGAGGGCTAGCGGGAGTAACACCGGGGAGCTGTTTTTT.

CDR3 loop: CASSGSTIREYGYTF. CDR3 DNA sequence: TGTGCCAGCAGCGGCAGTACCATCCGGGAGTATGGCTACACCTTC. J is TRBJ1-2 and V is TRBV5-8; D ambiguous. V lost 4 bases and J 5 bases, leaving 18 bases between the germline ends. Germline-derived CDR1 and CDR2 are SGHTS and YDEGEE. CDR3 size: 15 residues.

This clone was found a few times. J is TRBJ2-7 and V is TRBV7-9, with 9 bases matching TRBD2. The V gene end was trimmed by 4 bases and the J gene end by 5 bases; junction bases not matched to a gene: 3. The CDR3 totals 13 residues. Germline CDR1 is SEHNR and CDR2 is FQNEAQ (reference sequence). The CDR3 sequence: CASSYSSGNEQYF. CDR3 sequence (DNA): TGTGCCAGCAGCTATTCTAGCGGGAACGAGCAGTACTTC.

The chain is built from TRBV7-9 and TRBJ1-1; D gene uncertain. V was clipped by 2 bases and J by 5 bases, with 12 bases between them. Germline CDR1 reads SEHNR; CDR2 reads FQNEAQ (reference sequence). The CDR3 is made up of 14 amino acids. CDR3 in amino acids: CASSLKTPGTEAFF. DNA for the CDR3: TGTGCCAGCAGCTTAAAGACCCCGGGGACTGAAGCTTTCTTT.

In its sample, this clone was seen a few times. The CDR3 bases are TGCGCCAGCAGCCGGGACGGGGACCCCTACAATGAGCAGTTCTTC. Translated, it gives CASSRDGDPYNEQFF. The J gene is TRBJ2-1, the V gene TRBV4-3; D may be TRBD1 or TRBD2 (5 bases each). Germline CDR1 is LGHNA and CDR2 is YSLEER. V dropped 4 bases and J dropped 2 bases, with 12 bases sitting between them. The CDR3 sequence is 15 residues long.

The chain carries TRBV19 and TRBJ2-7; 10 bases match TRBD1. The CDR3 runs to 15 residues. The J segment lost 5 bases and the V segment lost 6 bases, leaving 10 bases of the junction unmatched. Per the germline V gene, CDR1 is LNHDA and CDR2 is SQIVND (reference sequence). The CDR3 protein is CASRGPGTGADEQYF. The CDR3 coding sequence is TGTGCCAGTAGGGGCCCCGGGACAGGGGCCGACGAGCAGTACTTC.

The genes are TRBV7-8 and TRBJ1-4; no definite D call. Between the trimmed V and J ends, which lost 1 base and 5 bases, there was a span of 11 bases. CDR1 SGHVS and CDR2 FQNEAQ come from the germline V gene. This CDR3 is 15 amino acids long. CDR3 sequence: CASSLVGLPNEKLFF. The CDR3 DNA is TGTGCCAGCAGCTTAGTTGGGCTCCCAAATGAAAAACTGTTTTTT. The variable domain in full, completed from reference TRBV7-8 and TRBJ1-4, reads GAGVSQSPRYKVAKRGQDVALRCDPISGHVSLFWYQQALGQGPEFLTYFQNEAQLDKSGLPSDRFFAERPEGSVSTLKIQRTQQEDSAVYLCASSLVGLPNEKLFFGSGTQLSVL.

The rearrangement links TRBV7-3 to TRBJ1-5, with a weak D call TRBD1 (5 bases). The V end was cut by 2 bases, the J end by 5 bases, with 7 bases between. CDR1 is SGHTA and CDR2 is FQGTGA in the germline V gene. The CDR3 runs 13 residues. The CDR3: CASSLAGDQPQHF. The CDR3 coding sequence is TGTGCCAGCAGCTTAGCGGGGGATCAGCCCCAGCATTTT.

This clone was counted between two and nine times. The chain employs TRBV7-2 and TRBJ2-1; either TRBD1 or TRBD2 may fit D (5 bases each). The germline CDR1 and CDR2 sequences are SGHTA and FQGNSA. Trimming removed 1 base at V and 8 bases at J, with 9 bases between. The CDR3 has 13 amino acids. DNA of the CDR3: TGTGCCAGCAGCTTAGTGGGGGTATATGAGCAGTTCTTC. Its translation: CASSLVGVYEQFF.

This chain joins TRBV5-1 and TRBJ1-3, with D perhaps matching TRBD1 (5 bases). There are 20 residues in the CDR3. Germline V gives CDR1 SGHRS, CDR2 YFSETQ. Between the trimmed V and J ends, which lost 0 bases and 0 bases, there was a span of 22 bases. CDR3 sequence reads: CASSLGGLGGAATSGNTIYF. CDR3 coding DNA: TGCGCCAGCAGCTTGGGAGGACTAGGTGGGGCAGCAACCTCTGGAAACACCATATATTTT.

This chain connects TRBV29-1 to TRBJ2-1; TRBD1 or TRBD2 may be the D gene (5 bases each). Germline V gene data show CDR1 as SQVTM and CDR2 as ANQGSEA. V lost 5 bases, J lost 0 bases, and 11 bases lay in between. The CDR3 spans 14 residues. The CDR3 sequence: CSVLWGSSYNEQFF. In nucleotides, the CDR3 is TGCAGCGTTCTCTGGGGGAGCTCCTACAATGAGCAGTTCTTC.

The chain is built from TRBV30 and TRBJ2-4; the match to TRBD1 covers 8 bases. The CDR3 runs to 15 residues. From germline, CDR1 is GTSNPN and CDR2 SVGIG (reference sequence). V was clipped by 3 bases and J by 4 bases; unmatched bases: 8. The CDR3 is CAWRHRGWDKNIQYF. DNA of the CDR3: TGTGCCTGGAGGCACAGGGGGTGGGATAAAAACATTCAGTACTTC.

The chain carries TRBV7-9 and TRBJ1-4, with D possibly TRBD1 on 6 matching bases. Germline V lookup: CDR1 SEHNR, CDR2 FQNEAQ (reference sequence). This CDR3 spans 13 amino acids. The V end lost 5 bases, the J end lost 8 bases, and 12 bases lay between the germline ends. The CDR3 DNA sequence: TGTGCCAGCAGCCTCGGACAGAAAGAAAAACTGTTTTTT. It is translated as CASSLGQKEKLFF.

The CDR3 nucleotides read TGTGCCAGCAGCCCGTCATCTAGCGGGAGCTCCTACAATGAGCAGTTCTTC. It translates to CASSPSSSGSSYNEQFF. The gene calls are TRBV4-2 and TRBJ2-1, with 10 bases identical to TRBD2. CDR3 length: 17 amino acids. CDR1 LGHNA and CDR2 YNFKEQ come from the germline V gene. V was pared by 4 bases and J by 0 bases, with 6 bases of the junction left unmatched.

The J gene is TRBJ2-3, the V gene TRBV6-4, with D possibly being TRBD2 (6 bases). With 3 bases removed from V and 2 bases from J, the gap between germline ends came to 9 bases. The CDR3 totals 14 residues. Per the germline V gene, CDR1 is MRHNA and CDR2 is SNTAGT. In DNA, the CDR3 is TGTGCCAGCAGTGATGGCGGGGACACAGATACGCAGTATTTT. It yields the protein CASSDGGDTDTQYF.

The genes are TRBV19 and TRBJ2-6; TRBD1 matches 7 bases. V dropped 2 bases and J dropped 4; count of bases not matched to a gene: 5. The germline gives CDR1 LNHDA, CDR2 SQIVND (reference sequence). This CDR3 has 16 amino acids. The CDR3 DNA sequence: TGTGCCAGTAGTATACGACAGGGATCCGGGGCCAACGTCCTGACTTTC. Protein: CASSIRQGSGANVLTF.

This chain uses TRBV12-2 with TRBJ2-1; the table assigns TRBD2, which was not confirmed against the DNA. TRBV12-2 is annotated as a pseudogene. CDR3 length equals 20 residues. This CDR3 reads CASRLVVAGDPVPSYNEQFF. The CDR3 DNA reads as TGTGCAAGTCGCTTAGTGGTAGCGGGAGATCCAGTGCCCTCCTACAATGAGCAGTTCTTC.

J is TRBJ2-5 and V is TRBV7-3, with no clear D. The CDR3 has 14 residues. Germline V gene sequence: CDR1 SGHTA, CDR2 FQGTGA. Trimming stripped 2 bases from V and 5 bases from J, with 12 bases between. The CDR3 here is CASSLASGYETQYF. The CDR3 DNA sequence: TGTGCCAGCAGCTTAGCTTCCGGTTATGAGACCCAGTACTTC.

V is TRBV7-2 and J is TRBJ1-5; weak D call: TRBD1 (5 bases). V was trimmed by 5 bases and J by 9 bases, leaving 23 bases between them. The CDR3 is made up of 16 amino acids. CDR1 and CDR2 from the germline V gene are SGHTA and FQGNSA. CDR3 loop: CASSVHRMGGPAPQHF. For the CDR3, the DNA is TGTGCCAGCAGCGTCCATAGAATGGGGGGACCAGCGCCCCAGCATTTT.

In nucleotides, the CDR3 is TGTGCCAGCAGTTTAACGGGAGGGCCGCGTGAGACCCAGTACTTC. It yields the protein CASSLTGGPRETQYF. The rearrangement joins TRBV6-4 to TRBJ2-5, with TRBD2 identical over 8 bases. With 5 bases clipped from V and 5 bases from J, the junction kept 10 bases outside the gene matches. The CDR3 has 15 amino acids. In germline, CDR1 is MRHNA, CDR2 SNTAGT.